This T cell receptor beta chain was captured by sequencing in a study of T cell responses to AZD1222 COVID-19 vaccine. Study findings and constraints: Donors were mostly white British, more females; clonal diversity possibly underestimated.

Worth noting for this clone: The target antigen is unknown.

V shed 2 bases and J shed 3 bases, with 14 bases lying between them. Germline V lookup: CDR1 SGHTA, CDR2 FQGNSA. This CDR3 is built from 15 residues. Data came from immunoSEQ multiplex PCR; TCRdb stores just in-frame clones and leaves some out. The sample lists about 99,000 clones, approximately 90% seen once, with less than 3.5% in the top ten. The genes are TRBV7-2 and TRBJ2-7; no firm D call. Sample: peripheral blood, taken on day 0 of AZD1222 vaccination. This sequence originates from an adult in good health. CDR3 sequence reads: CASSLLGNTFYEQYF. In nucleotides, the CDR3 is TGTGCCAGCAGCTTACTTGGGAACACCTTCTACGAGCAGTACTTC.